This TCR beta chain is from a study of T cell responses to AZD1222 COVID-19 vaccine. This clone was seen a few times. Its antigen is unknown. Study-wide results and caveats: The donor group comprised mostly white British people and more females; the analysis possibly underestimated clonal diversity.

Measured with immunoSEQ multiplex PCR; TCRdb has only the in-frame clones, and not every one. The repertoire has fewer than 100,000 clones, around 90% of them found once; the top ten carry more than 7.5%. The germline V gene encodes CDR1 MRHNA and CDR2 SNTAGT. Trimming cost V 2 bases and J 6 bases, with 28 bases left between them. The CDR3 is made up of 20 amino acids. The chain carries TRBV6-4 and TRBJ1-4; D is unclear. The sequence came from an adult in good health. This material consisted of peripheral blood, taken on day 0 of AZD1222 vaccination. The CDR3 loop is CASSDKSLLNYSQDDEKLFF. CDR3 DNA sequence: TGTGCCAGCAGTGACAAGTCCTTGCTCAACTATAGCCAGGATGATGAAAAACTGTTTTTT.